The 18 T cell receptor beta chains below were found in one sample sequenced in a study of CD8 T cells in ankylosing spondylitis. Points from the study as a whole: Ankylosing spondylitis blood appeared to carry a characteristic TCR beta motif of several highly homologous variants.

No antigen has been identified for these receptors. TCRdb reprocessed the 5' RACE reads via MiXCR and lists one record per CDR3 protein. The table has roughly 470,000 distinct CDR3 sequences, roughly a quarter seen once. Specimen: blood, either unsorted or a sorted T cell fraction (not recorded which). Receptors were obtained from a male donor with ankylosing spondylitis.

The CDR3 loop is CASSLFEADTGELFF. CDR3 bases: TGTGCCAGCAGCTTATTCGAAGCGGACACCGGGGAGCTGTTTTTT. The chain links TRBV7-6 to TRBJ2-2, with a possible D match to TRBD2 (5 bases). Deletions cut 2 bases from V and 3 bases from J, with 10 bases between. This CDR3 has 15 residues. In germline, CDR1 is SGHVS, CDR2 FNYEAQ.

The rearrangement joins TRBV20-1 to TRBJ2-7, with TRBD1 as a possible D gene (6 bases). The CDR3 sequence is 13 residues long. Germline CDR1 is DFQATT and CDR2 is SNEGSKA (reference sequence). V was clipped by 5 bases and J by 4 bases, with 15 bases between them. CDR3 in amino acids: CSAAEGTTYEQYF. The CDR3 DNA sequence: TGCAGTGCTGCCGAGGGGACAACATACGAGCAGTACTTC.

This chain links TRBV4-1 with TRBJ2-5, with D tentatively TRBD1 (5 bases). V lost 4 bases to trimming and J lost 4 bases, with 10 bases between them. From germline, CDR1 is MGHRA and CDR2 YSYEKL. CDR3 length equals 13 residues. CDR3 residues: CASSREGVETQYF. The CDR3 bases are TGCGCCAGCAGCCGCGAAGGGGTAGAGACCCAGTACTTC.

In this sample, this clonotype turned up a few times. V usage is TRBV11-2 and J usage is TRBJ2-2; D remains ambiguous. Germline-derived CDR1 and CDR2 are SGHAT and FQNNGV. V was cut by 3 bases and J by 1 base, with 9 bases left in between. CDR3 length: 15 residues. The CDR3 protein is CASSLSHQNTGELFF. The CDR3 nucleotides are TGTGCCAGCAGCTTGAGCCACCAGAACACCGGGGAGCTGTTTTTT.

The chain carries TRBV20-1 and TRBJ1-1; TRBD1 aligns across 7 bases. This CDR3 contains 13 residues. The germline V gene encodes CDR1 DFQATT and CDR2 SNEGSKA (reference sequence). V lost 0 bases to trimming and J lost 7 bases; unmatched junction nucleotides: 5. CDR3 sequence (DNA): TGCAGTGCTAGAGACGCGACAGGGTATGAAGCTTTCTTT. The encoded protein is CSARDATGYEAFF.

This clonotype was seen a few times. The genes are TRBV5-5 and TRBJ1-3; no firm D call. The germline V gene has CDR1 SGHKS and CDR2 YYEKEE (reference sequence). Trimming removed 1 base at V and 0 bases at J, with 8 bases between. This CDR3 is built from 15 residues. This CDR3 reads CASSLSLISGNTIYF. For the CDR3, the DNA is TGTGCCAGCAGCTTGAGTTTGATCTCTGGAAACACCATATATTTT.

The rearrangement links TRBV18 to TRBJ1-2, with 8 bases fitting TRBD1. Trimming cost V 9 bases and J 3 bases; bases outside gene matches: 9. CDR1 and CDR2 (germline): KGHSH, LQKENI. The CDR3 sequence is 14 residues long. CDR3 in amino acids: CARFLQGADYGYTF. CDR3 in DNA: TGTGCCAGATTTCTGCAGGGGGCTGACTATGGCTACACCTTC.

This clonotype was detected only a few times. The chain recombines TRBV6-2 or TRBV6-3 with TRBJ2-3; 7 nucleotides align to TRBD2. The CDR3 loop spans 16 amino acids. Losses at the gene ends were 2 bases for V and 1 base for J; bases not matched to a gene: 6. Germline V gene data show CDR1 as MNHEY and CDR2 as SVGEGT. The CDR3 spells CASSYGAGPGTDTQYF. In DNA form, the CDR3 reads TGTGCCAGCAGTTACGGAGCGGGACCCGGCACAGATACGCAGTATTTT.

This CDR3 reads CAISSGTGASNTGELFF. The DNA of the CDR3 is TGTGCCATCAGTTCCGGGACAGGGGCTAGCAACACCGGGGAGCTGTTTTTT. This sequence joins TRBV10-3 and TRBJ2-2, with 10 bases fitting TRBD1. V was pared by 5 bases and J by 2 bases, with 8 bases of the junction left unmatched. The CDR3 has 17 residues. CDR1 ENHRY and CDR2 SYGVKD come from the germline V gene.

The rearrangement uses TRBV3-1 and TRBJ1-2; the D is unclear. Germline CDR1 is LGHDT and CDR2 is YNNKEL (reference sequence). The V end was cut by 0 bases, the J end by 8 bases, with 7 bases between. The length of the CDR3 is 12 residues. The CDR3 loop is CASSQDDEGYTF. The CDR3 DNA is TGTGCCAGCAGCCAAGATGACGAGGGCTACACCTTC.

V gene TRBV15 combines with J gene TRBJ2-5; D gene ambiguous. Trimming left V 1 base short and J 1 base short, with 7 bases between. This CDR3 has 14 amino acids. The germline V gene has CDR1 LNHNV and CDR2 YYDKDF (reference sequence). DNA for the CDR3: TGTGCCACCAGCAGAGGGGCCGTCCAAGAGACCCAGTACTTC. This codes for CATSRGAVQETQYF.

This clonotype was counted between two and nine times. The chain couples TRBV11-1 to TRBJ1-6; D perhaps matches TRBD1 (5 bases). Germline CDR1 reads SGHAT; CDR2 reads FQDESV (reference sequence). This CDR3 has 20 residues. V shed 5 bases and J shed 4 bases, with 27 bases lying between them. The CDR3 nucleotides are TGTGCCAGCAGCCAATCGTCCCACTACGGAGGGGCCTTATATAATTCACCCCTCCACTTT. Translation: CASSQSSHYGGALYNSPLHF.

This clonotype was recorded a few times. J is TRBJ1-2 and V is TRBV7-9; possibly TRBD1 for D (5 bases). Trimming removed 3 bases from V and 7 bases from J, with 18 bases in between. The CDR3 totals 15 residues. From germline, CDR1 is SEHNR and CDR2 FQNEAQ (reference sequence). The CDR3: CASSFGGPSYGGYTF. CDR3 sequence (DNA): TGTGCCAGCAGCTTTGGGGGACCGTCCTATGGTGGCTACACCTTC. The full variable domain, with the rest looked up from reference TRBV7-9 and TRBJ1-2, is DTGVSQNPRHKITKRGQNVTFRCDPISEHNRLYWYRQTLGQGPEFLTYFQNEAQLEKSRLLSDRFSAERPKGSFSTLEIQRTEQGDSAMYLCASSFGGPSYGGYTFGSGTRLTVV.

This clonotype was counted only a few times. The chain has TRBV24-1 and TRBJ2-1, with TRBD2 matching over 8 bases. CDR3 length equals 15 residues. In germline, CDR1 is KGHDR, CDR2 SFDVKD. V dropped 4 bases and J dropped 6; count of bases not matched to a gene: 7. The CDR3: CATSDAGGRRNEQFF. As DNA, the CDR3 is TGTGCCACCAGTGACGCGGGAGGCCGACGCAATGAGCAGTTCTTC.

This rearrangement joins TRBV3-1 to TRBJ1-6; 9 positions agree with TRBD1. V dropped 4 bases and J dropped 8; count of bases not matched to a gene: 6. Germline V CDR1 and CDR2: LGHDT, YNNKEL (reference sequence). This CDR3 has 15 amino acids. CDR3 DNA: TGTGCCAGCAGCCCATGGGACAGGGAAGATTCACCCCTCCACTTT. It codes for CASSPWDREDSPLHF.

This clonotype came up a few times. The chain combines TRBV29-1 with TRBJ2-3; 10 bases are a match to TRBD2. The CDR3 length is 14 residues. From germline, CDR1 is SQVTM and CDR2 ANQGSEA. V gave up 3 bases and J gave up 0 bases; unmatched junction bases: 0. CDR3 sequence: CSVDSGRSTDTQYF. The CDR3 DNA sequence: TGCAGCGTTGATAGCGGGAGGAGCACAGATACGCAGTATTTT.

This clonotype was seen more than once but under ten times. One junction end disagrees with the germline gene, perhaps due to a read error. The chain combines TRBV5-1 with TRBJ1-6; 9 positions match TRBD1. The CDR3 is made up of 15 amino acids. Germline V gene lookup returns CDR1 SGHRS and CDR2 YFSETQ. The DNA for the CDR3 is TGTGCCAGCAGCTTAGGTGGACAGGGGCGATCACCCCTCCACTTT. Its translation is CASSLGGQGRSPLHF.

This clonotype was detected a few times. The chain is built from TRBV6-5 and TRBJ2-3; D might be TRBD2 (5 bases). Germline assignment: CDR1 MNHEY and CDR2 SVGAGI. V was pared by 4 bases and J by 4 bases, with 15 bases between. There are 15 residues in the CDR3. The CDR3 is CASSSEAAGSDTQYF. Here the CDR3 DNA reads TGTGCCAGCAGTTCGGAGGCGGCCGGGTCAGATACGCAGTATTTT.